This TCR beta chain was observed in a study of blood T cells in healthy people across ages. Study observations and caveats: Measured against age, TCR beta diversity per million T cells decreased in a roughly linear manner.

A J-beta primer mix and a sample-barcoded 5' primer were used in a second PCR of roughly 6 to 11 cycles. TCRdb ran MiXCR on the 5' RACE reads and lists one entry per CDR3 protein. The table records about 680,000 distinct CDR3 sequences, 45% to 50% of them present only once. About this clonotype itself: The antigen is not known.

The CDR3 is 13 amino acids. Germline V CDR1 and CDR2: DFQATT, SNEGSKA (reference sequence). The V and J ends lost 4 bases and 0 bases respectively, with 9 bases between them. This receptor was obtained from a woman aged 55 to 70 in good health. The sample taken for sequencing was blood. V usage is TRBV20-1 and J usage is TRBJ1-1; D remains ambiguous. The CDR3 sequence: CSAKGRVNTEAFF. The CDR3 nucleotides are TGCAGTGCTAAAGGACGGGTGAACACTGAAGCTTTCTTT.